The 25 T cell receptor beta chains listed next were all sequenced from one sample in a study of cytomegalovirus exposure and HLA in healthy donors. The PCR made use of 60 Vbeta and 13 Jbeta primers. Some clones are missing from TCRdb's copy, which holds only in-frame ones; the method was immunoSEQ multiplex PCR. The table shows under 200,000 clones, with around 77% occurring only once. What was sequenced was PBMCs. These receptors were obtained from a woman aged 45-65 years in good health and CMV-seropositive.

The gene calls are TRBV19 and TRBJ2-5; TRBD2 matches 9 bases. With 8 bases clipped from V and 11 bases from J, the junction kept 15 bases outside the gene matches. Looked up from germline, CDR1 is LNHDA and CDR2 is SQIVND (reference sequence). The CDR3 runs 14 residues. The CDR3: CASRVTGTSRGQYF. In DNA form, the CDR3 reads TGTGCCAGTCGTGTCACTGGGACTAGCCGGGGGCAGTACTTC.

Note on this clone: The junction departs from germline at one end; a sequencing error may be responsible. J is TRBJ2-3 and V is TRBV7-9; D unresolved. The length of the CDR3 is 15 residues. Germline V gene data show CDR1 as SEHNR and CDR2 as FQNEAQ (reference sequence). CDR3 in DNA: TGTTCCAGCAGCTGGTACCCCGGTAGCACAGATACGCAGTATTTT. This translates into CSSSWYPGSTDTQYF.

This rearrangement joins TRBV7-3 to TRBJ2-5; 7 bases map to TRBD1. The length of the CDR3 is 13 residues. Germline V lookup: CDR1 SGHTA, CDR2 FQGTGA. V was clipped by 4 bases and J by 5 bases; unmatched bases: 4. In nucleotides, the CDR3 is TGTGCCAGCAGCTCCCACAGGGGTGAGACCCAGTACTTC. Amino acid sequence: CASSSHRGETQYF.

The V and J genes are TRBV7-9 and TRBJ2-7; possibly TRBD1 for D (5 bases). This CDR3 region has 12 residues. Deletions cut 3 bases from V and 6 bases from J, with 9 bases between. Germline CDR1 SEHNR, CDR2 FQNEAQ (reference sequence). For the CDR3, the DNA is TGTGCCAGCAGCTTGGACCAGGGCGAGCAGTACTTC. Its protein is CASSLDQGEQYF.

CDR3: CASSQGSGTGVNTIYF. DNA of the CDR3: TGTGCCAGCAGCCAAGGCTCCGGGACAGGAGTAAACACCATATATTTT. The chain links TRBV5-4 to TRBJ1-3, with 8 bases aligning to TRBD1. Germline CDR1 and CDR2: SGHNT and YYREEE (reference sequence). J lost 6 bases, V lost 4 bases, and 12 bases had no gene match. The CDR3 spans 16 residues.

The chain combines TRBV6-1 with TRBJ1-2, with 9 nucleotides matching TRBD1. Germline-derived CDR1 and CDR2 are MNHNS and SASEGT. The length of the CDR3 is 13 residues. J was trimmed by 8 bases and V by 4 bases; bases with no gene match: 5. CDR3 sequence: CASSGGQGRGYTF. The CDR3 bases are TGTGCCAGCAGTGGCGGACAGGGGAGAGGCTACACCTTC.

The chain combines TRBV6-6 with TRBJ2-2; 7 bases are a match to TRBD2. Unmatched junction bases numbered 3, after V lost 0 bases and J lost 5 bases. Looked up from germline, CDR1 is MNHNY and CDR2 is SVGAGI (reference sequence). The CDR3 loop spans 15 amino acids. The DNA of the CDR3 is TGTGCCAGCAGTTACTCGGGAGGGGTTACCGGGGAGCTGTTTTTT. Amino acid sequence: CASSYSGGVTGELFF.

A few counts support this clone. V and J are TRBV9 and TRBJ2-1; D is unresolved. V was shortened by 2 bases and J by 8 bases, with 8 bases between the two germline ends. CDR1 SGDLS and CDR2 YYNGEE come from the germline V gene. The CDR3 length is 12 residues. In DNA form, the CDR3 reads TGTGCCAGCAGCGTCTTAGTGGATGAGCAGTTCTTC. The encoded protein is CASSVLVDEQFF. Filled out from reference TRBV9 and TRBJ2-1, the complete variable domain reads DSGVTQTPKHLITATGQRVTLRCSPRSGDLSVYWYQQSLDQGLQFLIQYYNGEERAKGNILERFSAQQFPDLHSELNLSSLELGDSALYFCASSVLVDEQFFGPGTRLTVL.

The chain combines TRBV27 with TRBJ1-5; D is ambiguous. The CDR3 loop spans 15 amino acids. Trimming pared 6 bases from V and 0 bases from J, leaving 12 bases between. Per germline, CDR1 MNHEY and CDR2 SMNVEV (reference sequence). Here the CDR3 reads CASSERPYSNQPQHF. CDR3 DNA: TGTGCCAGCAGCGAGAGGCCCTATAGCAATCAGCCCCAGCATTTT.

The V gene is TRBV5-6, the J gene TRBJ1-4; D gene ambiguous. This CDR3 has 14 residues. Germline CDR1 SGHDT, CDR2 YYEEEE. V was pared by 4 bases and J by 4 bases, with 11 bases between. The CDR3 loop reads CASSLAGNNEKLFF. The CDR3 DNA reads TGTGCCAGCAGCCTGGCAGGAAATAATGAAAAACTGTTTTTT.

The chain uses TRBV29-1 and TRBJ1-5; D is ambiguous. The length of the CDR3 is 13 residues. V was shortened by 4 bases and J by 5 bases, with 12 bases between the two germline ends. Germline V CDR1 and CDR2: SQVTM, ANQGSEA. The CDR3 region has the DNA TGCAGCGTTGGGGTCGGGAGAGATCAGCCCCAGCATTTT. This sequence encodes CSVGVGRDQPQHF.

V and J are TRBV28 and TRBJ2-1, with 8 nucleotides matching TRBD2. J gave up 1 base and V 6 bases, and 11 bases lay outside the gene matches. CDR1 and CDR2 (germline): MDHEN, SYDVKM. The length of the CDR3 is 17 residues. CDR3 sequence (DNA): TGTGCCAGCAGCCCCGCCGCACTAGCGGTTTCCTACAATGAGCAGTTCTTC. Its translation is CASSPAALAVSYNEQFF.

V is TRBV6-1 and J is TRBJ2-5; possible D gene TRBD2, 6 bases. This CDR3 region has 13 residues. V was pared by 8 bases and J by 5 bases, with 15 bases between. CDR1 is MNHNS, CDR2 SASEGT, per germline. The CDR3 sequence is CASATGEVETQYF. The CDR3 DNA sequence: TGTGCCAGCGCTACGGGAGAGGTGGAGACCCAGTACTTC.

V usage is TRBV5-6 and J usage is TRBJ1-1; D uncertain. Trimming pared 0 bases from V and 9 bases from J, leaving 9 bases between. The CDR3 covers 12 residues. CDR1 is SGHDT, CDR2 YYEEEE, per germline. The DNA of the CDR3 is TGTGCCAGCAGCTTGGGGAGCAGACAAGCTTTCTTT. It translates to CASSLGSRQAFF.

V is TRBV28 and J is TRBJ1-1; D gene ambiguous. Germline V CDR1 and CDR2: MDHEN, SYDVKM. Trimming removed 1 base at V and 4 bases at J, with 10 bases between. The CDR3 loop spans 14 amino acids. The CDR3 DNA is TGTGCCAGCAGTTTATCCTGGGCCTTCACTGAAGCTTTCTTT. It yields the protein CASSLSWAFTEAFF.

The chain has TRBV7-3 and TRBJ2-3; TRBD2 is a possible D gene (5 bases). This CDR3 has 14 residues. Per the germline V gene, CDR1 is SGHTA and CDR2 is FQGTGA. Trimming stripped 4 bases from V and 2 bases from J, with 10 bases between. For the CDR3, the DNA is TGTGCCAGCAGCTCGGACTTTACCACAGATACGCAGTATTTT. Translated: CASSSDFTTDTQYF.

V usage is TRBV6-5 and J usage is TRBJ2-7, with D maybe TRBD2 (5 bases). The CDR3 loop spans 15 amino acids. Trimming left V 0 bases short and J 2 bases short, with 11 bases between. CDR1 MNHEY and CDR2 SVGAGI come from the germline V gene. The CDR3 DNA reads TGTGCCAGCAGTTACTCGAGGGATATCACCTACGAGCAGTACTTC. This codes for CASSYSRDITYEQYF.

The V and J genes are TRBV5-6 and TRBJ1-6; tentative D call: TRBD1 (5 bases). With 4 bases removed from V and 8 bases from J, the gap between germline ends came to 16 bases. Germline loops: CDR1 SGHDT, CDR2 YYEEEE. CDR3 length equals 15 residues. The CDR3 DNA reads as TGTGCCAGCAGCAGTTCGAGGGAGGGACATTCACCCCTCCACTTT. Its protein is CASSSSREGHSPLHF.

The genes are TRBV5-4 and TRBJ1-3; 7 nucleotides match TRBD1. CDR3 length equals 15 residues. The V segment lost 2 bases and the J segment 8 bases; nucleotides outside the gene matches: 10. Germline V CDR1 and CDR2: SGHNT, YYREEE (reference sequence). This CDR3 is CASSLHRGESDTIYF. CDR3 in DNA: TGTGCCAGCAGCTTACACAGGGGCGAGTCGGACACCATATATTTT.

This clone was seen a single time. The gene calls are TRBV18 and TRBJ2-7; tentative D call: TRBD1 (6 bases). V gave up 3 bases and J gave up 1 base, with 16 bases separating them. The CDR3 is made up of 16 amino acids. CDR1 is KGHSH, CDR2 LQKENI, per germline. The CDR3 sequence is CASSPRELTGSYEQYF. The CDR3 bases are TGTGCCAGCTCACCCAGGGAGCTAACAGGGTCCTACGAGCAGTACTTC.

The V gene is TRBV11-1, the J gene TRBJ2-7; 8 nucleotides align to TRBD2. Germline CDR1 reads SGHAT; CDR2 reads FQDESV (reference sequence). V lost 5 bases to trimming and J lost 7 bases; unmatched junction nucleotides: 7. This CDR3 contains 13 residues. The CDR3 is CASSTGGGTEQYF. The CDR3 DNA sequence: TGTGCCAGCAGCACCGGGGGGGGTACGGAGCAGTACTTC.

V usage is TRBV7-2 and J usage is TRBJ1-4; D is ambiguous. The germline CDR1 and CDR2 sequences are SGHTA and FQGNSA. The V end lost 1 base, the J end lost 6 bases, and 12 bases lay between the germline ends. The CDR3 length is 15 residues. The CDR3 DNA follows: TGTGCCAGCAGCTTAGGCGGGTATGGGCATGAAAAACTGTTTTTT. This codes for CASSLGGYGHEKLFF.

This chain joins TRBV6-5 and TRBJ1-2; D ambiguous. CDR1 and CDR2 from the germline V gene are MNHEY and SVGAGI. With 0 bases removed from V and 2 bases from J, the gap between germline ends came to 7 bases. The CDR3 runs 14 residues. CDR3 sequence (DNA): TGTGCCAGCAGTTACTCGAACAAGAACTATGGCTACACCTTC. This translates into CASSYSNKNYGYTF.

This sequence joins TRBV6-1 and TRBJ1-2; 8 bases line up with TRBD1. The ends lost 1 base at V and 3 bases at J; junction bases unmatched: 4. The CDR3 loop spans 15 amino acids. Germline V gene sequence: CDR1 MNHNS, CDR2 SASEGT. The CDR3 loop reads CASSEGYRGDYGYTF. The CDR3 DNA follows: TGTGCCAGCAGTGAAGGTTACAGGGGGGACTATGGCTACACCTTC.

The V and J genes are TRBV7-2 and TRBJ1-6; the match to TRBD1 covers 7 bases. Trimming cost V 5 bases and J 2 bases; bases outside gene matches: 6. Germline CDR1 SGHTA, CDR2 FQGNSA. This CDR3 spans 16 amino acids. This chain's CDR3 is CASSTRTGAYNSPLHF. The CDR3 nucleotides are TGTGCCAGCAGCACCCGTACAGGGGCCTATAATTCACCCCTCCACTTT.